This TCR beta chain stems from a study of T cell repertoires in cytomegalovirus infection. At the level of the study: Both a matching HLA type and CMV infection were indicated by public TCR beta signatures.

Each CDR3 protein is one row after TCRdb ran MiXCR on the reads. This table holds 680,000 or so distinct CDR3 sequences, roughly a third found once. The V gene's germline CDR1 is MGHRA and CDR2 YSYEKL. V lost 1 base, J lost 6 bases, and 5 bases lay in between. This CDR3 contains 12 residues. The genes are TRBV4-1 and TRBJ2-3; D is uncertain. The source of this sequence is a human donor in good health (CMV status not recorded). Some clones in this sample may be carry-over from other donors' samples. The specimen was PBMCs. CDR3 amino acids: CASSQVPDTQYF. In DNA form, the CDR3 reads TGCGCCAGCAGCCAAGTTCCGGATACGCAGTATTTT.